This record looks at one TCR beta chain sequence and its context. As yet, its antigen is unknown. These data belong to a study of OX40 agonist ivuxolimab in advanced cancers. Findings and limits, study-wide: Researchers report that CD8+ T cells had, on average, more expanded clones than CD4+.

Between the trimmed V and J ends, which lost 5 bases and 0 bases, there was a span of 10 bases. This CDR3 has 15 residues. Germline loops: CDR1 LNHDA, CDR2 SQIVND (reference sequence). Profiling relied on immunoSEQ multiplex PCR, and the TCRdb table lists in-frame clones only, not all of them. Among 50,000 or so clones listed, 87% were seen once. The gene calls are TRBV19 and TRBJ1-4; D unclear. The TCR comes from an adult with an advanced solid tumor such as melanoma, head and neck, liver or kidney cancer. The material sequenced was CD4+ or CD8+ T cells sorted from blood, taken in a trial of the OX40 agonist ivuxolimab. CDR3 region: CASSPGRATNEKLFF. The CDR3 DNA sequence: TGTGCCAGTAGTCCCGGCCGTGCAACTAATGAAAAACTGTTTTTT.